This entry lists 26 T cell receptor beta chains sequenced from one sample in a study of post-analysis software for immune sequencing data. Which antigens these TCRs recognize remains unknown. Study observations and caveats: When patients were compared with controls, about 5 TRBV segments were more frequent, TRBV5-6, TRBV5-1 and TRBV20-1 among them.

Incorporated into the TCR beta cDNA libraries were unique molecular identifiers, which served to reduce PCR and sequencing biases. Via MiXCR, TCRdb re-called the PCR reads, giving one row per CDR3 protein. This table has roughly 700,000 distinct CDR3 sequences, roughly 29% appearing once. Sequencing was carried out using blood. The receptors shown here come from a girl aged 10-17 years with multiple sclerosis.

This chain connects TRBV2 to TRBJ1-6; 10 bases agree with TRBD1. V dropped 6 bases and J dropped 4; count of bases not matched to a gene: 6. The V gene's germline CDR1 is SNHLY and CDR2 FYNNEI. The CDR3 is 16 amino acids. In nucleotides, the CDR3 is TGTGCCAGCAGGAAGGGACAGGGGACTTATAATTCACCCCTCCACTTT. This translates into CASRKGQGTYNSPLHF.

This clonotype was found a few times. CDR3 region: CASSRVTELFSPGVTQYF. In DNA, the CDR3 is TGTGCCAGCAGCCGGGTTACCGAACTCTTCTCGCCTGGGGTTACGCAGTATTTT. The V call is TRBV11-2, the J call TRBJ2-3; D ambiguous. Germline loops: CDR1 SGHAT, CDR2 FQNNGV. Trimming stripped 5 bases from V and 8 bases from J, with 29 bases between. CDR3 size: 18 residues.

The chain combines TRBV4-1 with TRBJ2-6; 10 nucleotides agree with TRBD1. The CDR3 loop spans 18 amino acids. Unmatched junction bases numbered 10, after V lost 4 bases and J lost 4 bases. Germline CDR1 MGHRA, CDR2 YSYEKL. CDR3 amino acids: CASSREGQGTSGANVLTF. The CDR3 DNA is TGCGCCAGCAGCCGCGAGGGACAGGGGACTTCCGGGGCCAACGTCCTGACTTTC.

J is TRBJ2-3 and V is TRBV21-1. TRBV21-1 is recorded as a pseudogene. The CDR3 consists of 15 residues. The CDR3 DNA reads as TGTGCCAGGCTTCCCAGATTATTAGCCCCAGATACGCAGTATTTT. As protein: CARLPRLLAPDTQYF.

This clonotype was picked up many times. V is TRBV29-1 and J is TRBJ2-7; D remains ambiguous. Germline V gene sequence: CDR1 SQVTM, CDR2 ANQGSEA. The V gene lost 8 bases and the J gene lost 0 bases, with 11 bases spanning the gap. The CDR3 sequence is 12 residues long. CDR3 bases: TGCAGCACCTCGGACGGCTCCTACGAGCAGTACTTC. Amino acid sequence: CSTSDGSYEQYF.

The J gene is TRBJ2-3, the V gene TRBV7-9; D remains ambiguous. Per germline, CDR1 SEHNR and CDR2 FQNEAQ (reference sequence). The CDR3 is made up of 14 amino acids. The V and J ends lost 5 bases and 4 bases respectively, with 13 bases between them. CDR3 nucleotide sequence: TGTGCCAGCAGCGGCCTTACCGACGCAGATACGCAGTATTTT. Amino acid sequence: CASSGLTDADTQYF.

The gene calls are TRBV6-6 and TRBJ2-3; possible D gene TRBD2, 5 bases. The V end was cut by 4 bases, the J end by 3 bases, with 14 bases between. This CDR3 spans 15 amino acids. Germline CDR1 reads MNHNY; CDR2 reads SVGAGI (reference sequence). Here the CDR3 DNA reads TGTGCCAGCAGTTCGACGCAATCGGGGACAGATACGCAGTATTTT. Translation gives CASSSTQSGTDTQYF.

V gene TRBV6-6 combines with J gene TRBJ2-3; D is ambiguous. There are 16 residues in the CDR3. CDR1 MNHNY and CDR2 SVGAGI come from the germline V gene (reference sequence). Trimming cost V 2 bases and J 0 bases, with 12 bases left between them. CDR3 sequence: CASSYKRAPSTDTQYF. As DNA, the CDR3 is TGTGCCAGCAGTTACAAACGGGCCCCTAGCACAGATACGCAGTATTTT.

This clonotype was recorded a few times. V and J are TRBV6-5 and TRBJ2-3, with D uncertain. V gave up 0 bases and J gave up 4 bases, with 8 bases separating them. Germline V gene sequence: CDR1 MNHEY, CDR2 SVGAGI. The CDR3 consists of 14 residues. The chain's CDR3 is CASSYSWVADTQYF. The CDR3 DNA is TGTGCCAGCAGTTACTCTTGGGTAGCAGATACGCAGTATTTT.

Of note for this clonotype: Mismatch with germline at one junction end may stem from a read error. V and J are TRBV12-3 or TRBV12-4 and TRBJ2-7, with D perhaps matching TRBD1 (6 bases). This CDR3 comprises 13 residues. The CDR3 coding sequence is TGTGTCAGCAGTCGCCGGGACACCTACGAGCAGTACTTC. Translating gives CVSSRRDTYEQYF.

CDR3 DNA sequence: TGTGCCAGCAGCCAGGTTCGCGTCATAGGGCCAGAGACCCAGTACTTC. Translation: CASSQVRVIGPETQYF. The chain employs TRBV7-2 and TRBJ2-5; D gene unclear. V shed 5 bases and J shed 4 bases, with 20 bases lying between them. This CDR3 is built from 16 residues. Germline lookup yields CDR1 SGHTA and CDR2 FQGNSA.

This clonotype showed up just a few times. The rearrangement uses TRBV20-1 and TRBJ2-5, with 11 positions matching TRBD1. With the DNA end fitting TRBJ2-7 better, the J assignment may be wrong. Germline CDR1 DFQATT, CDR2 SNEGSKA (reference sequence). The CDR3 totals 13 residues. The CDR3: CSAPGQGVDEQYF. CDR3 sequence (DNA): TGCAGTGCCCCGGGACAGGGGGTCGACGAGCAGTACTTC.

The V and J genes are TRBV4-3 and TRBJ2-3, with 7 bases lining up with TRBD2. This CDR3 comprises 17 residues. Germline V gives CDR1 LGHNA, CDR2 YSLEER. V dropped 4 bases and J dropped 3; count of bases not matched to a gene: 13. This CDR3 reads CASSRDRGGLGTDTQYF. DNA of the CDR3: TGCGCCAGCAGCCGAGATCGGGGAGGGTTAGGGACAGATACGCAGTATTTT.

The chain joins TRBV20-1 to TRBJ1-5; tentatively, D is TRBD1 (5 bases). CDR1 and CDR2 from the germline V gene are DFQATT and SNEGSKA (reference sequence). The CDR3 has 15 amino acids. Trimming removed 5 bases from V and 7 bases from J, with 21 bases in between. For the CDR3, the DNA is TGCAGTGCTCGACTCCGGGCGGGTTGGGGCCAGCCCCAGCATTTT. This translates into CSARLRAGWGQPQHF.

This clonotype was recorded a few times. The rearrangement joins TRBV20-1 to TRBJ1-2; 8 nucleotides match TRBD1. Germline CDR1 DFQATT, CDR2 SNEGSKA (reference sequence). Losses at the gene ends were 1 base for V and 4 bases for J; bases not matched to a gene: 11. The CDR3 covers 16 residues. This chain's CDR3 is CSARAQGAWYLYGYTF. The CDR3 nucleotides are TGCAGTGCTAGAGCGCAGGGGGCCTGGTACCTCTATGGCTACACCTTC.

As regards this clonotype: This may be a read error, as it is one base from a much larger clone. This chain joins TRBV9 and TRBJ2-1; D not certain. The CDR3 covers 13 residues. The germline V gene encodes CDR1 SGDLS and CDR2 YYNGEE. The CDR3 here is CVSSVEAYNEQFF. As DNA, the CDR3 is TGTGTCAGCAGCGTAGAAGCGTACAATGAGCAGTTCTTC.

The chain employs TRBV20-1 and TRBJ2-7; 7 bases fit TRBD2. The CDR3 consists of 15 residues. The J segment lost 3 bases and the V segment lost 5 bases, leaving 13 bases of the junction unmatched. CDR1 and CDR2 (germline): DFQATT, SNEGSKA (reference sequence). In DNA form, the CDR3 reads TGCAGTGCTTGGGACTCGGCTAGCGGCTACTACGAGCAGTACTTC. Amino acid sequence: CSAWDSASGYYEQYF.

The table lists this clonotype with a few counts. The rearrangement joins TRBV28 to TRBJ2-6; 7 bases are a match to TRBD1. Germline CDR1 reads MDHEN; CDR2 reads SYDVKM. Trimming removed 6 bases from V and 0 bases from J; junction bases left unmatched: 5. The CDR3 contains 16 residues. For the CDR3, the DNA is TGTGCCAGCAGAGGACAGGTCGCCTCTGGGGCCAACGTCCTGACTTTC. As protein: CASRGQVASGANVLTF.

The chain recombines TRBV3-1 with TRBJ1-1, with TRBD1 as a possible D gene (5 bases). Germline CDR1 and CDR2: LGHDT and YNNKEL (reference sequence). Between the trimmed V and J ends, which lost 1 base and 1 base, there was a span of 16 bases. The CDR3 is 17 amino acids. CDR3 sequence: CASSQALGAVGNTEAFF. CDR3 DNA: TGTGCCAGCAGCCAAGCTTTAGGGGCAGTAGGGAACACTGAAGCTTTCTTT.

The J gene is TRBJ2-6, the V gene TRBV11-2; no reliable D call. V gave up 2 bases and J gave up 0 bases, with 8 bases separating them. Germline V gives CDR1 SGHAT, CDR2 FQNNGV. The CDR3 extends over 16 amino acids. The CDR3 here is CASSLNPRSGANVLTF. The CDR3 bases are TGTGCCAGCAGCTTAAACCCGCGCTCTGGGGCCAACGTCCTGACTTTC.

The chain has TRBV29-1 and TRBJ1-5; D is uncertain. Germline V gene data show CDR1 as SQVTM and CDR2 as ANQGSEA. CDR3 length equals 13 residues. The V and J ends lost 4 bases and 7 bases respectively, with 14 bases between them. CDR3 nucleotide sequence: TGCAGCGTTGTAACGGCGGTAGGGCAGCCCCAGCATTTT. Translating gives CSVVTAVGQPQHF.

This clonotype was detected a few times. The chain couples TRBV9 to TRBJ2-7; no clear D gene. From germline, CDR1 is SGDLS and CDR2 YYNGEE. The V end lost 3 bases, the J end lost 3 bases, and 13 bases lay between the germline ends. The CDR3 spans 14 residues. CDR3 in amino acids: CASSGGFMGYEQYF. The CDR3 nucleotides are TGTGCCAGCAGCGGGGGTTTTATGGGCTACGAGCAGTACTTC.

This clonotype was seen a handful of times. The chain is built from TRBV27 and TRBJ2-2, with TRBD1 matching 9 bases. The CDR3 runs 16 residues. The trim removed 5 bases at V and 7 bases at J, leaving 11 bases unmatched. Germline CDR1 reads MNHEY; CDR2 reads SMNVEV (reference sequence). The CDR3 sequence is CASSPLFGTGIGELFF. DNA for the CDR3: TGTGCCAGCAGTCCCCTATTCGGGACAGGGATCGGGGAGCTGTTTTTT.

This clonotype was recorded a few times. The V and J genes are TRBV27 and TRBJ1-2; possibly TRBD1 for D (5 bases). V was clipped by 3 bases and J by 3 bases, with 23 bases between them. Germline CDR1 MNHEY, CDR2 SMNVEV (reference sequence). This CDR3 region has 18 residues. In nucleotides, the CDR3 is TGTGCCAGCAGTTTCCGACCTGGTGGCATCACACAGGACTATGGCTACACCTTC. It specifies CASSFRPGGITQDYGYTF.

The chain joins TRBV6-2 or TRBV6-3 to TRBJ1-1; D call uncertain. CDR3 length: 12 amino acids. Germline loops: CDR1 MNHEY, CDR2 SVGEGT. V lost 5 bases, J lost 6 bases, and 10 bases lay in between. CDR3 nucleotides: TGTGCCAGCAGTCTTACAGTTTCTGAAGCTTTCTTT. Amino acids: CASSLTVSEAFF.

Notes on this clonotype: Possible read error: a much larger clone is one base away. The chain joins TRBV12-3 or TRBV12-4 to TRBJ2-3; D may be TRBD1 (5 bases). This CDR3 is built from 13 residues. The CDR3 nucleotides read TGTGTCAGCAGAACTGACCAGGGAGATACGCAGTATTTT. Translation: CVSRTDQGDTQYF.